This entry lists 30 T cell receptor beta chains sequenced from one sample in a study of blood T cell repertoires in COVID-19. Produced via immunoSEQ multiplex PCR; TCRdb's table is partial and in-frame only. The sample lists approximately 110,000 clones, approximately 89% occurring once. Material: peripheral blood. The source of these receptors is a man aged 40-55 years with acute or convalescent COVID-19.

This chain joins TRBV30 and TRBJ1-6; 7 bases line up with TRBD1. CDR1 and CDR2 (germline): GTSNPN, SVGIG (reference sequence). V lost 0 bases to trimming and J lost 4 bases; unmatched junction nucleotides: 9. The CDR3 has 17 amino acids. The CDR3, as DNA: TGTGCCTGGAGTGTAGGGTTCAGGGGGAAGTATAATTCACCCCTCCACTTT. Its protein product is CAWSVGFRGKYNSPLHF.

This chain joins TRBV11-3 and TRBJ2-1; TRBD1 matches at 9 bases. Per the germline V gene, CDR1 is SGHNT and CDR2 is YENEEA. J was trimmed by 8 bases and V by 1 base; bases with no gene match: 6. This CDR3 contains 15 residues. This chain's CDR3 is CASSLVGQGWDEQFF. CDR3 nucleotide sequence: TGTGCCAGCAGCTTAGTGGGACAGGGTTGGGATGAGCAGTTCTTC. Variable domain in full (rest from reference TRBV11-3 and TRBJ2-1): EAGVVQSPRYKIIEKKQPVAFWCNPISGHNTLYWYLQNLGQGPELLIRYENEEAVDDSQLPKDRFSAERLKGVDSTLKIQPAELGDSAVYLCASSLVGQGWDEQFFGPGTRLTVL.

The genes are TRBV2 and TRBJ2-7; 7 bases agree with TRBD1. The CDR3 loop spans 14 amino acids. Germline CDR1 and CDR2: SNHLY and FYNNEI. V was clipped by 7 bases and J by 4 bases; unmatched bases: 10. DNA for the CDR3: TGTGCCAGCAATACACAGGGGACCCTTTACGAGCAGTACTTC. Amino acid sequence: CASNTQGTLYEQYF.

V is TRBV19 and J is TRBJ1-6; D uncertain. From germline, CDR1 is LNHDA and CDR2 SQIVND (reference sequence). This CDR3 has 15 residues. Trimming removed 3 bases at V and 8 bases at J, with 14 bases between. CDR3 residues: CASSIGGFGDSPLHF. The DNA of the CDR3 is TGTGCCAGTAGTATCGGAGGGTTTGGAGATTCACCCCTCCACTTT.

This rearrangement joins TRBV7-8 to TRBJ2-7; 8 bases line up with TRBD2. This CDR3 region has 16 residues. CDR1 and CDR2 from the germline V gene are SGHVS and FQNEAQ. J lost 0 bases, V lost 2 bases, and 6 bases had no gene match. The CDR3 DNA sequence: TGTGCCAGCAGCTTATTGTCGGGGGGGGCCTCCTACGAGCAGTACTTC. As protein: CASSLLSGGASYEQYF.

V and J are TRBV5-6 and TRBJ2-2, with D maybe TRBD2 (5 bases). V was clipped by 5 bases and J by 13 bases, with 12 bases between them. Germline loops: CDR1 SGHDT, CDR2 YYEEEE. The CDR3 consists of 11 residues. The CDR3 bases are TGTGCCAGCAGTCGGCGGGCCGCGCTGTTTTTT. Amino acid sequence: CASSRRAALFF.

The chain recombines TRBV18 with TRBJ2-7; TRBD1 matches 7 bases. V trimming: 4 bases; J trimming: 3 bases; junction bases outside the gene matches: 9. The germline CDR1 and CDR2 sequences are KGHSH and LQKENI. The CDR3 consists of 15 residues. CDR3 loop: CASSQGRDSLYEQYF. CDR3 bases: TGTGCCAGCTCACAGGGACGGGACAGCCTCTACGAGCAGTACTTC.

The chain has TRBV9 and TRBJ2-1, with D hard to call. Germline CDR1 and CDR2: SGDLS and YYNGEE. V lost 4 bases, J lost 0 bases, and 11 bases lay in between. CDR3 length: 15 amino acids. CDR3 sequence (DNA): TGTGCCAGCAGCCCTCCCGGGTACTCCTACAATGAGCAGTTCTTC. It codes for CASSPPGYSYNEQFF.

This clone was seen just once. The chain recombines TRBV30 with TRBJ1-3; no firm D call. The CDR3 sequence is 16 residues long. V lost 0 bases to trimming and J lost 1 base, with 13 bases between them. Germline V gene data show CDR1 as GTSNPN and CDR2 as SVGIG (reference sequence). CDR3 DNA sequence: TGTGCCTGGAGTGTACGGGGAGGAACGTCTGGAAACACCATATATTTT. As protein: CAWSVRGGTSGNTIYF. The variable domain in full, completed from reference TRBV30 and TRBJ1-3, reads SQTIHQWPATLVQPVGSPLSLECTVEGTSNPNLYWYRQAAGRGLQLLFYSVGIGQISSEVPQNLSASRPQDRQFILSSKKLLLSDSGFYLCAWSVRGGTSGNTIYFGEGSWLTVV.

The CDR3 region is CACMRAGGNEQFF. In nucleotides, the CDR3 is TGTGCCTGCATGAGGGCAGGGGGCAATGAGCAGTTCTTC. This sequence joins TRBV30 and TRBJ2-1; 7 bases are shared with TRBD1. CDR1 GTSNPN and CDR2 SVGIG come from the germline V gene (reference sequence). The CDR3 sequence is 13 residues long. V lost 6 bases and J lost 6; bases outside the gene matches: 8.

J is TRBJ2-2 and V is TRBV3-1 (or the pseudogene TRBV3-2), with D possibly TRBD2 on 6 matching bases. The CDR3 spans 14 residues. Germline CDR1 LGHDT, CDR2 YNNKEL (reference sequence). V was clipped by 4 bases and J by 4 bases, with 10 bases between them. The CDR3 DNA reads TGTGCCAGCAGCCCGACTAGAAGCACCGGGGAGCTGTTTTTT. Translating gives CASSPTRSTGELFF.

The CDR3 loop is CASSRGTSVKETQYF. The CDR3 nucleotides read TGTGCCAGCAGCCGGGGGACTAGCGTAAAAGAGACCCAGTACTTC. This sequence joins TRBV27 and TRBJ2-5; 10 bases line up with TRBD2. V trimming: 6 bases; J trimming: 3 bases; junction bases outside the gene matches: 7. Germline V gene lookup returns CDR1 MNHEY and CDR2 SMNVEV (reference sequence). The CDR3 runs 15 residues.

The V gene is TRBV7-2, the J gene TRBJ2-7, with 10 positions matching TRBD1. Trimming took 6 bases from V and 4 from J; bases not matched to a gene: 6. Germline V lookup: CDR1 SGHTA, CDR2 FQGNSA. The CDR3 sequence is 14 residues long. CDR3 DNA: TGTGCCAGCAGTTACCGGGGACAGGGGTACGAGCAGTACTTC. Protein product: CASSYRGQGYEQYF.

The chain is built from TRBV6-2 or TRBV6-3 and TRBJ1-1, with D possibly matching TRBD1 (5 bases). The ends were cut back, 5 bases at V and 1 base at J, with 11 bases in the middle. This CDR3 spans 14 amino acids. Germline V gene sequence: CDR1 MNHEY, CDR2 SVGEGT. CDR3 sequence (DNA): TGTGCCAGCAGTCAAACGCAGGGGAACACTGAAGCTTTCTTT. Translated: CASSQTQGNTEAFF.

This sequence joins TRBV7-3 and TRBJ2-3, with TRBD2 matching 10 bases. CDR3 length equals 18 residues. The V segment lost 1 base and the J segment 1 base; nucleotides outside the gene matches: 8. CDR1 is SGHTA and CDR2 is FQGTGA in the germline V gene. CDR3 sequence (DNA): TGTGCCAGCAGCTTAAAATTTCCTGGACTAGCGGGCACAGATACGCAGTATTTT. Its protein is CASSLKFPGLAGTDTQYF. Full variable domain (rest looked up from reference TRBV7-3 and TRBJ2-3): GAGVSQTPSNKVTEKGKYVELRCDPISGHTALYWYRQSLGQGPEFLIYFQGTGAADDSGLPNDRFFAVRPEGSVSTLKIQRTERGDSAVYLCASSLKFPGLAGTDTQYFGPGTRLTVL.

The rearrangement uses TRBV3-1 (or the pseudogene TRBV3-2) and TRBJ1-2, with no clear D. Trimming shortened V by 1 base and J by 4 bases, and 7 bases separated the two germline ends. Germline V CDR1 and CDR2: LGHDT, YNNKEL (reference sequence). This CDR3 comprises 13 residues. The CDR3 loop reads CASSQGGLYGYTF. The CDR3 DNA is TGTGCCAGCAGCCAAGGTGGACTCTATGGCTACACCTTC.

The chain employs TRBV9 and TRBJ1-1; TRBD1 agrees at 8 bases. Germline V gene lookup returns CDR1 SGDLS and CDR2 YYNGEE. The length of the CDR3 is 17 residues. The J segment lost 0 bases and the V segment lost 0 bases, leaving 7 bases of the junction unmatched. The CDR3 DNA reads as TGTGCCAGCAGCGTAGTGACGACAGGGGTCATGAACACTGAAGCTTTCTTT. This encodes CASSVVTTGVMNTEAFF.

This clone was counted once. This chain links TRBV29-1 with TRBJ1-1; 9 bases match TRBD1. V dropped 7 bases and J dropped 5; count of bases not matched to a gene: 8. This CDR3 region has 13 residues. The germline gives CDR1 SQVTM, CDR2 ANQGSEA. The CDR3, as DNA: TGCAGCGCCCCCGGACAGGGGTTAACTGAAGCTTTCTTT. Residues: CSAPGQGLTEAFF. Combining the CDR3 with reference TRBV29-1 and TRBJ1-1 gives the whole variable domain SAVISQKPSRDICQRGTSLTIQCQVDSQVTMMFWYRQQPGQSLTLIATANQGSEATYESGFVIDKFPISRPNLTFSTLTVSNMSPEDSSIYLCSAPGQGLTEAFFGQGTRLTVV.

The V and J genes are TRBV27 and TRBJ1-1; D is uncertain. Deletions cut 5 bases from V and 0 bases from J, with 7 bases between. Per germline, CDR1 MNHEY and CDR2 SMNVEV (reference sequence). The CDR3 spans 13 residues. CDR3 sequence: CASSPQVNTEAFF. The DNA for the CDR3 is TGTGCCAGCAGTCCGCAGGTGAACACTGAAGCTTTCTTT.

This clone was counted a single time. This rearrangement joins TRBV7-2 to TRBJ2-7, with TRBD1 identical over 9 bases. Germline CDR1 is SGHTA and CDR2 is FQGNSA. This CDR3 is 14 amino acids long. Trimming at V came to 6 bases and at J to 2 bases, leaving 5 bases not matched to a gene. CDR3 sequence: CASSSGTGPYEQYF. DNA of the CDR3: TGTGCCAGCAGTTCCGGGACAGGGCCCTACGAGCAGTACTTC.

The CDR3 sequence is CASSQADSSYEQYF. The CDR3 nucleotides read TGCGCCAGCAGCCAAGCCGACAGCTCCTACGAGCAGTACTTC. The chain links TRBV4-1 to TRBJ2-7, with TRBD1 as a possible D gene (5 bases). There are 14 residues in the CDR3. Germline assignment: CDR1 MGHRA and CDR2 YSYEKL. Trimming took off 1 base at V and 0 bases at J, with 7 bases between the two ends.

The rearrangement uses TRBV12-3 or TRBV12-4 and TRBJ1-5; D gene unclear. Trimming stripped 2 bases from V and 6 bases from J, with 8 bases between. The CDR3 consists of 13 residues. The CDR3 DNA reads as TGTGCCAGCAGTTTAATAGCGGGTCAGCCCCAGCATTTT. It yields the protein CASSLIAGQPQHF.

The chain links TRBV7-9 to TRBJ2-7, with 10 bases that match TRBD1. V was clipped by 5 bases and J by 2 bases; unmatched bases: 12. The CDR3 totals 17 residues. Per the germline V gene, CDR1 is SEHNR and CDR2 is FQNEAQ (reference sequence). CDR3 sequence: CASSRGQGGVTTYEQYF. CDR3 nucleotides: TGTGCCAGCAGCCGCGGACAGGGGGGCGTTACTACCTACGAGCAGTACTTC.

The chain links TRBV30 to TRBJ2-7; D is uncertain. The CDR3 consists of 11 residues. V was trimmed by 0 bases and J by 5 bases, leaving 5 bases between them. Germline CDR1 is GTSNPN and CDR2 is SVGIG (reference sequence). As DNA, the CDR3 is TGTGCCTGGAGTGTACGGGACGAGCAGTACTTC. The encoded protein is CAWSVRDEQYF.

This clone has only a few counts. As DNA, the CDR3 is TGTGCCAGCAGCTTAGATAACACCTGGGAGCAGTACTTC. This gives the protein CASSLDNTWEQYF. The chain links TRBV11-2 to TRBJ2-7; D call uncertain. The CDR3 extends over 13 amino acids. Trimming shortened V by 0 bases and J by 7 bases, and 10 bases separated the two germline ends. Germline lookup yields CDR1 SGHAT and CDR2 FQNNGV.

This chain uses TRBV20-1 with TRBJ1-5; no clear D. Germline V gene lookup returns CDR1 DFQATT and CDR2 SNEGSKA (reference sequence). This CDR3 has 15 amino acids. The germline V and J ends were trimmed by 3 bases and 0 bases, with 12 bases remaining between them. CDR3 sequence (DNA): TGCAGTGCTAGTATGCCAGGACTTAGCAATCAGCCCCAGCATTTT. Its translation: CSASMPGLSNQPQHF.

The V and J genes are TRBV2 and TRBJ2-2; a possible D gene is TRBD2 (7 bases). The ends were cut back, 7 bases at V and 3 bases at J, with 15 bases in the middle. CDR1 is SNHLY, CDR2 FYNNEI, per germline. The CDR3 contains 15 residues. The CDR3 here is CASIFGGRDTGELFF. The DNA of the CDR3 is TGTGCCAGCATATTCGGGGGGCGAGACACCGGGGAGCTGTTTTTT.

The chain is built from TRBV9 and TRBJ2-1, with TRBD2 matching over 9 bases. The CDR3 extends over 14 amino acids. V lost 3 bases, J lost 9 bases, and 7 bases stayed unmatched. CDR1 is SGDLS and CDR2 is YYNGEE in the germline V gene. The DNA for the CDR3 is TGTGCCAGCAGCGGACCTAGCGGGAATAGTGAGCAGTTCTTC. Protein: CASSGPSGNSEQFF.

The rearrangement uses TRBV5-6 and TRBJ1-1; D might be TRBD1 (5 bases). The V gene's germline CDR1 is SGHDT and CDR2 YYEEEE. CDR3 size: 17 residues. Trimming took off 2 bases at V and 3 bases at J, with 20 bases between the two ends. The CDR3 here is CASSFTLRSKGDTEAFF. As DNA, the CDR3 is TGTGCCAGCAGCTTCACGTTACGGTCAAAAGGGGACACTGAAGCTTTCTTT. The full variable domain, rest sourced from reference TRBV5-6 and TRBJ1-1, is DAGVTQSPTHLIKTRGQQVTLRCSPKSGHDTVSWYQQALGQGPQFIFQYYEEEERQRGNFPDRFSGHQFPNYSSELNVNALLLGDSALYLCASSFTLRSKGDTEAFFGQGTRLTVV.

V usage is TRBV5-5 and J usage is TRBJ2-5; D remains unclear. The length of the CDR3 is 13 residues. Germline V gene lookup returns CDR1 SGHKS and CDR2 YYEKEE (reference sequence). Trimming took off 2 bases at V and 5 bases at J, with 10 bases between the two ends. Written as DNA, the CDR3 is TGTGCCAGCAGCTTATCGGGTTCCGAGACCCAGTACTTC. It yields the protein CASSLSGSETQYF. Together with reference TRBV5-5 and TRBJ2-5, the CDR3 gives the full variable domain: DAGVTQSPTHLIKTRGQQVTLRCSPISGHKSVSWYQQVLGQGPQFIFQYYEKEERGRGNFPDRFSARQFPNYSSELNVNALLLGDSALYLCASSLSGSETQYFGPGTRLLVL.